This T cell receptor beta chain was sequenced in a study of blood T cells in healthy people across ages (dated by TCRdb to between 2014 and 2017). Regarding the research as a whole: Template switching captured roughly one uniquely barcoded TCR beta cDNA molecule per two T cells in model experiments. The donors were split into four age groups: young (average about 16 years), middle-aged (roughly 42), aged (approximately 60) and long-lived (over 75). Two additional independent replicas of 1 million unique cDNA reads from the same blood draw were analyzed for two donors (one aged 18 to 30 and one aged 80 or older). The study measured age-related changes in TCR beta repertoire diversity using deep sequencing normalized with unique cDNA molecular identifiers.

Donors were 39 systemically healthy Caucasian individuals from Russia aged roughly 6 to 90 years. Each donor gave ten milliliters of peripheral blood, collected into EDTA-treated Vacutainer tubes. PBMCs were isolated by Ficoll-Paque density-gradient centrifugation, with at least 7 million obtained per sample. Total RNA was extracted from PBMCs with Trizol reagent, with at least 6 micrograms obtained per sample. For every donor, flow cytometry on a PBMC aliquot measured the percentage of naive CD45RAhigh/CD27high T cells. The germline V end is reduced by 1 base and the J end by 4 bases; junction bases left unmatched: 5. For CDR1 and CDR2, the germline V gene (reference sequence) lists LNHDA and SQIVND. The CDR3 holds 15 amino acids from the cysteine to the phenylalanine. Of the read, only the CDR3 DNA is kept; its 45 bases are in frame from base 1. Notes on this clonotype: Its recognized antigen is unknown. Per-nucleotide qualities are absent, and no much larger clonotype sits a single base away.

To prepare the library, 5' RACE was applied. Data came from an Illumina HiSeq 2500. A second 7 to 11 cycle PCR used a sample-barcoded 5' primer and a J-beta primer mix. A unique molecular identifier was introduced onto each TCR beta cDNA molecule by a template-switch 5' adaptor carrying 12 random nucleotides. At least 2.5 million CDR3-containing paired-end reads were obtained from each sample. All of the RNA was converted into first-strand cDNA using the Mint cDNA synthesis kit, with a TRBC-specific oligonucleotide serving as the primer. Following uracil-DNA glycosylase treatment, a first 18-cycle PCR with universal primers M1SS and BC2_uni_R was performed on all cDNA. For the original study's pipeline: For normalization, 1 million high-quality reads were randomly selected from each sample, with every read carrying a distinct molecular identifier. Instead of being binned into consensus sequences, reads that shared molecular identifiers were thrown out. MiTCR, with a Q25 quality threshold and the strictest error-elimination algorithm, was used for CDR3 identification, clonotype clustering and error correction. A nonparametric unseen species model with Euler transformation was used to estimate lower-bound total TCR beta diversity. The public reads were reprocessed in TCRdb via fastp at Q25 and MiXCR, keeping in-frame beta chains. Identical CDR3 protein sequences are pooled into one entry, listed with their most common genes and DNA. V and J calls and clone size were set by TCRdb, not the authors. The sample has 700,000 to 900,000 distinct CDR3 sequences on record, roughly 24% of them singletons. Of the sample, less than 3.5% falls within the top ten clones.

Results the study describes overall, beyond this receptor: Estimates of total diversity based on one million sequenced T cells were regarded as lower bounds and as underestimates. The CMV infection status of donors was not known, potentially confounding age-related changes in expanded clonotypes. Observed TCR beta diversity per million T cells fell roughly linearly with age, and a significant reduction was already apparent by age around 40. Conclusive comparison of naive and antigen-experienced compartments was prevented by the profiling of bulk unsorted PBMCs. Observed TCR beta diversity correlated strongly with the percentage of naive T cells measured by flow cytometry. The long-lived group showed more naive CD4+ T cells, fewer expanded clones and increased TCR diversity than the aged group, suggesting age selection.

The same data also contributed to another study, on T cells of mothers and their children. According to the second study: Nine systemically healthy Caucasian individuals served as donors, namely three mothers together with their six children. cDNA synthesis used all of the extracted RNA, with approximately 1.6 ug of RNA in each 15 ul reaction. In the second PCR, the M1S primer introduced both the sample barcodes and 2-4 random nucleotides. Over 8 million TCR beta CDR3 reads came from each mother, compared with millions of reads from each child. TCR recombination output is similarly shaped by thymic selection in related and unrelated pairs, with a minor effect exerted by inherited differences. Normalized repertoire overlap in related mother-child pairs was always slightly higher than in unrelated mother-child pairs, but the difference was never significant. Persistent microchimeric T cell clones were not detected, at a sensitivity of around 100 clones per million clonotypes. To look for features that set related mother-child pairs apart from unrelated individuals, the researchers ran deep NGS to compare the TCR beta repertoires of mothers and children. Mothers averaged around 43 +/- 4 years of age and children averaged 11 +/- 4 years. After adapter ligation was performed with NEBNext reagents, the libraries were sequenced on an Illumina HiSeq 2000 with 100+100 nt paired-end reads. To avoid cross-contamination, the mother libraries and the child libraries were prepared a month apart and sequenced in separate runs. For each donor, between roughly 500,000 and 2,200,000 distinct TCR beta clonotypes were identified. Naive TCR beta clonotypes were estimated from low-frequency clonotypes matched to each donor's FACS-determined naive share, without sorting.

Here the chain combines TRBV19 and TRBJ2-7, with 9 junctional bases fitting TRBD1. The specimen sequenced was blood. This TCR was recovered from a boy younger than 18 in good health. The nucleotide sequence reads as follows: TGTGCCAGTAGTATAGGACAGGGGGAAGGATACGAGCAGTACTTC. This gives the protein CASSIGQGEGYEQYF.